This T cell receptor (beta chain) was identified during a study of T cell responses to AZD1222 COVID-19 vaccine. Study outcomes and limitations: The sample set comprised mostly white British donors with more females, and clonal diversity was possibly underestimated. Of the AZD1222 recipients, only five to seven were seropositive at baseline. Vaccination with two AZD1222 doses was followed by a rise in Spike-specific TCR breadth and depth. CD4 TCRs linked to vaccination spanned spike, dominating at 160-218 and 743-854.

Concerning this clone: The antigen is not known.

Clones were read by immunoSEQ multiplex PCR, and TCRdb kept only the in-frame ones, dropping some. The sample shows around 120,000 clones, approximately 87% of them seen only once. V was clipped by 3 bases and J by 6 bases, with 18 bases between them. Germline CDR1 SQVTM, CDR2 ANQGSEA. The CDR3 spans 15 residues. The rearrangement joins TRBV29-1 to TRBJ2-4; TRBD1 is a possible D gene (6 bases). The receptor's source is an adult in good health. Sequencing used peripheral blood, obtained on day 0 of AZD1222 vaccination. CDR3: CSVEDRMVGRNIQYF. The CDR3 coding sequence is TGCAGCGTTGAGGACAGAATGGTGGGGCGAAACATTCAGTACTTC.